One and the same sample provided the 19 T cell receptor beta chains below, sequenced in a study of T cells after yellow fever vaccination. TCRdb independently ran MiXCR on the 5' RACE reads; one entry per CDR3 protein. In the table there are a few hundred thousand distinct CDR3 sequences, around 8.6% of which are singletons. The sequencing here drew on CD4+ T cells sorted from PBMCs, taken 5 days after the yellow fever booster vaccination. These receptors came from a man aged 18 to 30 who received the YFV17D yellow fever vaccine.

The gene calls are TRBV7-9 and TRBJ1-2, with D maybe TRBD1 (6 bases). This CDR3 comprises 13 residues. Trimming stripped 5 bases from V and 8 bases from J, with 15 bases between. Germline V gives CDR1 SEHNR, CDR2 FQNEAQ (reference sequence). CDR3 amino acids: CASSITGPEGYTF. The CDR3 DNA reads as TGTGCCAGCAGCATTACAGGGCCGGAAGGCTACACCTTC.

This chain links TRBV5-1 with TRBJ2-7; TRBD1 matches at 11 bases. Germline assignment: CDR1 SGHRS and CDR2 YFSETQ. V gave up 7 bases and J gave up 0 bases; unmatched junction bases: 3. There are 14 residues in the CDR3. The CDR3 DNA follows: TGCGCCAGCGGAGGGACAGGGGGCTCCTACGAGCAGTACTTC. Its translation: CASGGTGGSYEQYF.

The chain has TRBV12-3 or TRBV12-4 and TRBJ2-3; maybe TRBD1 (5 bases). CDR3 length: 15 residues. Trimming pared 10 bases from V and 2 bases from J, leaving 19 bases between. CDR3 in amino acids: CATTPRTTDTDTQYF. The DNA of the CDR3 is TGTGCCACCACGCCAAGGACAACAGACACAGATACGCAGTATTTT.

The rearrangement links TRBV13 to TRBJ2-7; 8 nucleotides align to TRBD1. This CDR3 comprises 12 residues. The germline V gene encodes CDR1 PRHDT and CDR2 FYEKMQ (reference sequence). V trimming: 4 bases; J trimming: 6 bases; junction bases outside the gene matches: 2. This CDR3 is CASSSRGREQYV. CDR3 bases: TGTGCCAGCAGCTCCAGGGGGCGCGAGCAGTACGTC.

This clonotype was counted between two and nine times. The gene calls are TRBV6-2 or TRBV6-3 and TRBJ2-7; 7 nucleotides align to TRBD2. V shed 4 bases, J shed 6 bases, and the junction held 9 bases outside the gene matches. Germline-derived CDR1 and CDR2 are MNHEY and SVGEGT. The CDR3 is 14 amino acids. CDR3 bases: TGTGCCAGCAGTTCTCCGCGGGGGAGTCTCGAGCAGTACGTC. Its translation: CASSSPRGSLEQYV.

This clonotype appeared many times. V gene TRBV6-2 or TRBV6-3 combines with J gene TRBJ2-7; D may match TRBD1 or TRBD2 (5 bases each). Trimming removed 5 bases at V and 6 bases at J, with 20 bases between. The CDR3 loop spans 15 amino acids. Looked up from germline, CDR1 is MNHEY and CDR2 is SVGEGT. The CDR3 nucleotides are TGTGCCAGCAGTGACATCCAGGGTTCTGGGAGCGAGCAGTACGTC. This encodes CASSDIQGSGSEQYV.

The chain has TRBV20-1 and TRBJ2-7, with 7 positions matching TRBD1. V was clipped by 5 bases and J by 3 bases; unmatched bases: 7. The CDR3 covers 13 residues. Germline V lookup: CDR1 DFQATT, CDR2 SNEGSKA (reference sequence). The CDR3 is CSAARQGVYEQYV. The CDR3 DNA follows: TGCAGTGCTGCGCGACAGGGAGTCTACGAGCAGTACGTC.

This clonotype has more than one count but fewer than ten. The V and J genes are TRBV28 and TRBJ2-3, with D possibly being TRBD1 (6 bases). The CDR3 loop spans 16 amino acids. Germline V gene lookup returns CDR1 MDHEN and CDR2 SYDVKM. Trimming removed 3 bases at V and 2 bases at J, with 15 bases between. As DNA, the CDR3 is TGTGCCAGCAGTTTGCCCACCGGACAGACCACAGATACGCAGTATTTT. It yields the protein CASSLPTGQTTDTQYF.

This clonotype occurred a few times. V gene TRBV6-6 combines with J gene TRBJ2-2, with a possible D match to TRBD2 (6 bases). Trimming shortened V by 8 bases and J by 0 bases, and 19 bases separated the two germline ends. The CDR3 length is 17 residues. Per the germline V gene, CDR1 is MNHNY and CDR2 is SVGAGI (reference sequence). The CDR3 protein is CASGLAKAYANTGELFF. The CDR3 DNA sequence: TGTGCCAGCGGCCTAGCGAAGGCCTACGCGAACACCGGGGAGCTGTTTTTT.

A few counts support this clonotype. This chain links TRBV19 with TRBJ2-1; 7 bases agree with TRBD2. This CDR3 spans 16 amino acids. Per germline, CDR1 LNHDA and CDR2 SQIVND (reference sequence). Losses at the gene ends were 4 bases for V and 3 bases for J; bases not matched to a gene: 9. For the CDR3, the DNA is TGTGCCAGTAGTACCCGCCGCGGGGGTCACTACAATGAGCAGTTCTTC. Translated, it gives CASSTRRGGHYNEQFF.

The DNA of the CDR3 is TGTGCCAGCAGTTACACCCGCGACAGTGGCGGGTGGACCCAGTACTTC. This encodes CASSYTRDSGGWTQYF. The gene calls are TRBV6-5 and TRBJ2-5, with D tentatively TRBD1 or TRBD2 (5 bases each). This CDR3 comprises 16 residues. Trimming removed 2 bases from V and 7 bases from J, with 20 bases in between. CDR1 is MNHEY, CDR2 SVGAGI, per germline.

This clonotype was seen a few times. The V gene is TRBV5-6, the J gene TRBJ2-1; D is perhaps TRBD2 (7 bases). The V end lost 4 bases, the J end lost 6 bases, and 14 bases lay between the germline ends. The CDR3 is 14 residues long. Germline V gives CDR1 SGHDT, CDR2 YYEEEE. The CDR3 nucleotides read TGTGCCAGCAGCCTCGGGGGGCTGGGCAATGAGCAGTTCTTC. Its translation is CASSLGGLGNEQFF.

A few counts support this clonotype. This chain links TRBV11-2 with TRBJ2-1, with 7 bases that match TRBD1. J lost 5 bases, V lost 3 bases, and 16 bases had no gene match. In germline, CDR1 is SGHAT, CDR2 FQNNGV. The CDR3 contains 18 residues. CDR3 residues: CASSFPTGRDRLHNEQFF. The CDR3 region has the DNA TGTGCCAGCAGCTTCCCGACAGGCCGGGACAGACTTCACAATGAGCAGTTCTTC.

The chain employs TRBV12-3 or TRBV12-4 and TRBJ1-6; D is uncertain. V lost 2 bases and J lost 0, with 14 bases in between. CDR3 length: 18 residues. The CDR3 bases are TGTGCCAGCAGTTTAACCCTCCCAGCCAGCTCCTATAATTCACCCCTCCACTTT. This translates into CASSLTLPASSYNSPLHF.

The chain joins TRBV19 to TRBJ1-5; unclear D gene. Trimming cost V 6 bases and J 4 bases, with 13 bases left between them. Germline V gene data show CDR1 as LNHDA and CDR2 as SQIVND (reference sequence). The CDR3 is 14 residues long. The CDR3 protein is CASRYQTGNQPQHF. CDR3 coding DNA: TGTGCCAGTAGATACCAGACGGGAAATCAGCCCCAGCATTTT.

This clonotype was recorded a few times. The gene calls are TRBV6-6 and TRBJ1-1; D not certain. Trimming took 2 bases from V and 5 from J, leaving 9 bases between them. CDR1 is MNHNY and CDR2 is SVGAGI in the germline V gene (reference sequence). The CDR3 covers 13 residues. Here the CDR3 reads CASSYEHGTEAFF. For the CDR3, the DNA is TGTGCCAGCAGTTACGAACATGGGACTGAAGCTTTCTTT.

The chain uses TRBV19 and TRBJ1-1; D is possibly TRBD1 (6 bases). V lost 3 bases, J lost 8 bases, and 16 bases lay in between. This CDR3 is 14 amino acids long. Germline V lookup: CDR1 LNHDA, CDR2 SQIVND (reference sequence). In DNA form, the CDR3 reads TGTGCCAGTAGTATCCTCGACAGGCGCCGAGAAGCTTTCTTT. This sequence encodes CASSILDRRREAFF. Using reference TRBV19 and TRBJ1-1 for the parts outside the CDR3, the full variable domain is DGGITQSPKYLFRKEGQNVTLSCEQNLNHDAMYWYRQDPGQGLRLIYYSQIVNDFQKGDIAEGYSVSREKKESFPLTVTSAQKNPTAFYLCASSILDRRREAFFGQGTRLTVV.

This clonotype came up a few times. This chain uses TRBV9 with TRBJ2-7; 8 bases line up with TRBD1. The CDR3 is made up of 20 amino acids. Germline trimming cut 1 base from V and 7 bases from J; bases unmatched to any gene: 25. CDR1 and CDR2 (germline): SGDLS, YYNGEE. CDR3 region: CASSVKRFLRRQGATEEQYV. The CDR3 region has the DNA TGTGCCAGCAGCGTAAAGCGATTCCTAAGGCGGCAGGGGGCTACGGAGGAGCAGTACGTC.

Here the CDR3 reads CAASPGGETEAFF. As DNA, the CDR3 is TGTGCCGCATCCCCCGGGGGAGAGACTGAAGCTTTCTTT. This chain connects TRBV9 to TRBJ1-1; D is possibly TRBD1 (5 bases). This CDR3 spans 13 amino acids. The germline V gene encodes CDR1 SGDLS and CDR2 YYNGEE. Trimming left V 10 bases short and J 5 bases short, with 18 bases between.